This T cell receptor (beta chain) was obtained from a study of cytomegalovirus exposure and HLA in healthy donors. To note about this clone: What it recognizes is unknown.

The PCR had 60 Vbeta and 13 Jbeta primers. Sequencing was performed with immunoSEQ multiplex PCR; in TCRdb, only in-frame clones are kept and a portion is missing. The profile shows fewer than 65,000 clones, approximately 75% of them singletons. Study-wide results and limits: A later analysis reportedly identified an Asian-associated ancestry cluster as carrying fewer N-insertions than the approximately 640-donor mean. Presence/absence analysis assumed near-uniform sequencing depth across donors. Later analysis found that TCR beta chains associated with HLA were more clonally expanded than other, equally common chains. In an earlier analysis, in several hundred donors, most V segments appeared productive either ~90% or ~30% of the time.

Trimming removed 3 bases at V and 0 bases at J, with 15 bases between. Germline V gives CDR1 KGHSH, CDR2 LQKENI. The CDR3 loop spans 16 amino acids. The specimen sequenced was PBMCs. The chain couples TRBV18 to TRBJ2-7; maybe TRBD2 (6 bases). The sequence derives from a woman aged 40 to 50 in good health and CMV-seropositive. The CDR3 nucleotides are TGTGCCAGCTCACCGGGCCATGCGGGGAGCTCCTACGAGCAGTACTTC. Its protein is CASSPGHAGSSYEQYF. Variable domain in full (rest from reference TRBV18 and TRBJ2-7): NAGVMQNPRHLVRRRGQEARLRCSPMKGHSHVYWYRQLPEEGLKFMVYLQKENIIDESGMPKERFSAEFPKEGPSILRIQQVVRGDSAAYFCASSPGHAGSSYEQYFGPGTRLTVT.